These T cell receptor beta chains were read from a single sample in a study of identifying expanded T cells in peripheral blood. Measured with immunoSEQ multiplex PCR; TCRdb has only the in-frame clones, and not every one. The sample contains about 82,000 clones, 85% to 90% of which appear only once. Sample: blood. The receptors originated from a person aged 18 to 75 in good health. Each CDR3 is given with its conserved first and last residue. D genes are given only for firm matches. Clone sizes are given selectively: once, few, many, or a class where the clone is expanded.

TRBD1	TRBV5-6	17	TRBJ2-5	.	TGTGCCAGCAGCTTCCCCTCTAGGACAGGGGGCGGAGAGACCCAGTACTTC	CASSFPSRTGGGETQYF
TRBD1	TRBV30	14	TRBJ1-4	.	TGTGCCTGGAGTCGGGGACAGGGAGGTGAAAAACTGTTTTTT	CAWSRGQGGEKLFF
.	TRBV2	12	TRBJ1-1	.	TGTGCCAGCAGATCTGGGACCCTTGAAGCTTTCTTT	CASRSGTLEAFF
.	TRBV5-1	14	TRBJ1-2	.	TGCGCCAGCAGCCCAAACACAGAAAACTATGGCTACACCTTC	CASSPNTENYGYTF
.	TRBV12-5	16	TRBJ1-5	.	TGTGCTAGTGGTTTGGTACTAGGTTCTAGCAATCAGCCCCAGCATTTT	CASGLVLGSSNQPQHF
.	TRBV6-1	14	TRBJ1-5	.	TGTGCCAGCAGTGAGAAGGGGAGCAATCAGCCCCAGCATTTT	CASSEKGSNQPQHF
.	TRBV18	13	TRBJ2-7	few	TGTGCCAGCTCACGGGCTTCCTCCTACGAGCAGTACTTC	CASSRASSYEQYF
.	TRBV29-1	14	TRBJ1-1	.	TGCAGCGTCGGGGCTTGGGGATCGAACACTGAAGCTTTCTTT	CSVGAWGSNTEAFF
.	TRBV30	11	TRBJ1-1	few	TGTGCCTGGAGTGTAAGAGCTGAAGCTTTCTTT	CAWSVRAEAFF
.	TRBV19	14	TRBJ2-3	.	TGTGCCAGTAACGGGGGTAAGGGGGTCGATACGCAGTATTTT	CASNGGKGVDTQYF
TRBD1	TRBV6-5	15	TRBJ1-5	once	TGTGCCAGCTCAATGTCGGGGACAGTAAATCAGCCCCAGCATTTT	CASSMSGTVNQPQHF
.	TRBV7-3	14	TRBJ1-1	.	TGTGCCAGCAGCCCCCGGCCTATGAACACTGAAGCTTTCTTT	CASSPRPMNTEAFF
TRBD2	TRBV11-2	15	TRBJ2-7	.	TGTGCCAGCAGCTTCAGGCTAGCGGGGGGGTACGAGCAGTACTTC	CASSFRLAGGYEQYF
.	TRBV14	16	TRBJ2-1	.	TGTGCCAGCAGCCACCTAACCGGGGGGCTATACAATGAGCAGTTCTTC	CASSHLTGGLYNEQFF
.	TRBV25-1	14	TRBJ2-2	.	TGTGCCAGCAGTGAGGGAGGGAACACCGGGGAGCTGTTTTTT	CASSEGGNTGELFF
.	TRBV19	17	TRBJ2-6	.	TGTGCCAGTAGTATAGAACAGGGAGCCCCTGGGGCCAACGTCCTGACTTTC	CASSIEQGAPGANVLTF
TRBD1	TRBV6-1	14	TRBJ2-5	.	TGTGCCAGCGCTGGACAGGGGGCCTGGGAGACCCAGTACTTC	CASAGQGAWETQYF
TRBD1	TRBV14	17	TRBJ2-7	.	TGTGCCAGCAGCCAGAGGTACGGGACAGGGGGCTCCTACGAGCAGTACTTC	CASSQRYGTGGSYEQYF
.	TRBV9	14	TRBJ2-3	.	TGTGCCAGCAGCTCCTCGGACTCCACAGATACGCAGTATTTT	CASSSSDSTDTQYF
.	TRBV5-6	14	TRBJ2-1	once	TGTGCCAGCAGCACTTGGTCGGGTTACAATGAGCAGTTCTTC	CASSTWSGYNEQFF
.	TRBV27	14	TRBJ1-2	.	TGTGCCAGCAGTTCACCGACGGAAAACTATGGCTACACCTTC	CASSSPTENYGYTF
.	TRBV2	17	TRBJ2-2	.	TGTGCCAGCACCCAGCAGGTCCGGCACCCCTACACCGGGGAGCTGTTTTTT	CASTQQVRHPYTGELFF
.	TRBV5-6	13	TRBJ2-7	.	TGTGCCAGCAGCTTTGGGAGCTCCTACGAGCAGTACTTC	CASSFGSSYEQYF
.	TRBV27	12	TRBJ2-7	.	TGTGCCAGCAGCTCTAAGGGCAACGAGCAGTACTTC	CASSSKGNEQYF
TRBD2	TRBV11-2	17	TRBJ2-1	once	TGTGCCAGCAGCTCAGGGGGGACTAGCGGGGATTACAATGAGCAGTTCTTC	CASSSGGTSGDYNEQFF
.	TRBV27	15	TRBJ1-6	.	TGTGCCAGCAGGATAGGGTCCGTCCATTTTTCACCCCTCCACTTT	CASRIGSVHFSPLHF
.	TRBV10-1	14	TRBJ2-2	.	TGCGCCAGCATTCCTCGCAGGCCGATGGGGGAGCTGTTTTTT	CASIPRRPMGELFF
.	TRBV12-5	11	TRBJ1-1	.	TGTGCTAGTGCCCAGGGCCATGAAGCTTTCTTT	CASAQGHEAFF
.	TRBV7-9	12	TRBJ1-2	once	TGTGCCAGCAGCTTACAGGGACAAGGCTACACCTTC	CASSLQGQGYTF
.	TRBV19	13	TRBJ1-2	.	TGTGCCAGTAAATGGGACGGCGGCTATGGCTACACCTTC	CASKWDGGYGYTF
.	TRBV4-1	16	TRBJ2-2	.	TGCGCCAGCAGCCAAGATAGGCTAGGGATGGCCGGGGAGCTGTTTTTT	CASSQDRLGMAGELFF